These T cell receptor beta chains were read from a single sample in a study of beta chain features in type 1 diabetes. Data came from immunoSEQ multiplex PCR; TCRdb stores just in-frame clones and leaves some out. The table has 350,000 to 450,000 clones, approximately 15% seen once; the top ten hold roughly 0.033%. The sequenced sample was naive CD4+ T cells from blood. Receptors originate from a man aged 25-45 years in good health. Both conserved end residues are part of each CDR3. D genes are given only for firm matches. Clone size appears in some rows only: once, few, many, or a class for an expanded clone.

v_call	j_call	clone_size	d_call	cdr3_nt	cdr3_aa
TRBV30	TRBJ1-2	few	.	TGTGCCTGGAGTGTCTCAGGGGTGACCTTC	CAWSVSGVTF
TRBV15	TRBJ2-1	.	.	TGTGCCACCAGCAGGAGGTCGGTATACAATGAGCAGTTCTTC	CATSRRSVYNEQFF
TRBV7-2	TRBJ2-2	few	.	TGTGCCAGCAGCTCAACGGGGAGGAACACCGGGGAGCTGTTTTTT	CASSSTGRNTGELFF
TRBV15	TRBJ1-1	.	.	TGTGCCACCAGCAGAGATCTGGGAAAAGCTTTCTTT	CATSRDLGKAFF
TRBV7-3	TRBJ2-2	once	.	TGTGCCAGCAGCACGGGACGAAACACCGGGGAGCTGTTTTTT	CASSTGRNTGELFF
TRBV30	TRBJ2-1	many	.	TGTGCTCTTGCCGCGGACCGGGCCGGTGAGCAGTTCTTC	CALAADRAGEQFF
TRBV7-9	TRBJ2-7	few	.	TGTGCCAGCAGCCCCCGGGACCTGGCAACCTACGAGCAGTACTTC	CASSPRDLATYEQYF
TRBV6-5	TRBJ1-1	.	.	TGTGCCAGCAGTTACACGGGAGGCACTGAAGCTTTCTTT	CASSYTGGTEAFF
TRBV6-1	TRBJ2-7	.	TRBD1	TGTGCCAGCAGCTCGGACAGGTATCCGAGTTTC	CASSSDRYPSF
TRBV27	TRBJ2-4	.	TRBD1	TGTGCCAGCACGACACCGGGACAGTTAGCCAAAAACATTCAGTACTTC	CASTTPGQLAKNIQYF
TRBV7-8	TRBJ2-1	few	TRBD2	TGTGCCAGCAGCCACCCCCTGGGGAGGGACAATGAGCAGTTCTTC	CASSHPLGRDNEQFF
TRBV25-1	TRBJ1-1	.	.	TGTGCCAGCAGGTCCATGGGCCGGAACACTGAAGCTTTCTTT	CASRSMGRNTEAFF
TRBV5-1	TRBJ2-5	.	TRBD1	TGCGCCAGCGCTGGGACAGGGACTCAAGAGACCCAGTACTTC	CASAGTGTQETQYF